The rows below give T cell receptor beta chains drawn from one sample of a study of beta chain features in type 1 diabetes. Repertoires were generated with immunoSEQ multiplex PCR, while TCRdb's copy carries only in-frame clones and drops some. Of about 150,000 clones in the sample, about 7.3% were seen once. The sample consisted of central memory CD4+ T cells from blood. The receptors stem from a young man in good health. Each CDR3 is given with its conserved first and last residue. The order of the fields is V gene, CDR3 protein.

>TRBV5-6
CASSLATGGPYEQYF
>TRBV27
CASSWQGVNGYTF
>TRBV2
CASSDGQGNIQYF
>TRBV7-2
CASSIQRQVYYGYTF
>TRBV2
CASSYSAGPYEQYF
>TRBV29-1
CSVEKAGFTDTQYF
>TRBV4-3
CASSWTGQGIYGYTF
>TRBV7-9
CASSPRGGSVTDTQYF
>TRBV7-2
CASSFKQGSNQPQHF
>TRBV25-1
CASSELYYNEQFF
>TRBV5-5
CASSIHRGRDTEAFF
>TRBV9
CASSARQSTNEKLFF
>TRBV28
CASNRQGPYGYTF
>TRBV9
CASSETSYSNQPQHF
>TRBV7-9
CASSLGGQGHDEQFF
>TRBV4-1
CASSQTFLGQGAREQYF
>TRBV18
CASSPGQSNQPQHF
>TRBV7-2
CASSLETNTEAFF
>TRBV6-6
CASSGTGQSVNIQYF
>TRBV30
CAWSARQGARNQPQHF
>TRBV21-1
CASSHQERGVEETQYF
>TRBV30
CAWSGPGTGEQPQHF
>TRBV2
CASRGGDSPYSGNTIYF
>TRBV5-6
CASSLVEDSSYNEQFF
>TRBV30
CAWSAGRGNTIYF
>TRBV30
CAWSAGRMNTEAFF
>TRBV11-3
CASSPFTGSNSPLHF
>TRBV28
CASSMGGSHKYF
>TRBV15
CATSRAQGAWQPQHF